The clone carrying this TCR beta chain was counted ten times or more. The data derive from a study of T-cell reconstitution after alpha-beta-depleted transplantation in children. The authors prepared the TCRbeta library with unique molecular identifiers. TCRdb used MiXCR to reprocess the PCR reads, holding one entry per CDR3 protein. The sample comprises more than 450,000 distinct CDR3 sequences, about 18% of which are singletons, and 2.5% to 4% rests with the top ten. This CDR3 has 12 residues. Germline CDR1 SGHRS, CDR2 YFSETQ. Trimming removed 0 bases at V and 7 bases at J, with 7 bases between. This clonotype was obtained from a human donor who donated a stem cell graft to a child with acute lymphoblastic leukemia. This specimen consisted of PBMCs from the stem cell graft donor, obtained from the stem cell graft. The genes are TRBV5-1 and TRBJ1-2, with D unclear. The CDR3, as DNA: TGCGCCAGCAGCTTGGAAGGAGGTGGCTACACCTTC. This encodes CASSLEGGGYTF.